This TCR beta chain was sequenced during a study of blood T cell repertoires in COVID-19. TCRdb's copy holds only in-frame clones and misses some; the assay was immunoSEQ multiplex PCR. Of about 150,000 clones detected, roughly 87% appear once; the ten largest clones hold about 5%. This receptor was taken from a human donor in a cohort sampled during active COVID-19. Specimen: peripheral blood.

CDR3 sequence (DNA): TGTGCCAGCAGTGCCTTAGCCGGGACAGGGGATGGAAACACCATATATTTT. Translating gives CASSALAGTGDGNTIYF. The chain has TRBV25-1 and TRBJ1-3; 10 bases match TRBD1. The V and J ends lost 4 bases and 3 bases, in that order; junction bases with no gene match: 9. Germline CDR1 MGHDK, CDR2 SYGVNS. The CDR3 is made up of 17 amino acids.